This T cell receptor beta chain was profiled in a study of tumor-infiltrating lymphocytes in oesophageal squamous cell carcinoma. TCRdb used MiXCR to reprocess the PCR reads, holding one entry per CDR3 protein. The data hold roughly 15,000 distinct CDR3 sequences, with approximately 50% observed a single time. This CDR3 contains 18 residues. The V gene's germline CDR1 is SGHVS and CDR2 FNYEAQ. The chain carries TRBV7-6 and TRBJ2-6, with 10 bases lining up with TRBD1. Matching the DNA end better, TRBJ2-7 makes the J call doubtful. This sequence was found in a male donor with esophageal squamous cell carcinoma. Specimen: blood. The CDR3 region has the DNA TGTGCCAGCAGCTCCAGGCCCGACAGGGGGCAGTCCTACAATGAGCAGTACTTC. Translated, it gives CASSSRPDRGQSYNEQYF.